Listed below are T cell receptor beta chains from one sample, sequenced in a study of T cell clonotyping in hematopoietic cell transplantation. TCRdb's copy holds only in-frame clones and misses some; the assay was immunoSEQ multiplex PCR. This repertoire shows around 12,000 clones, around 85% found once; its top ten account for nearly 6%. The sample here was PBMCs, taken 100 days after allogeneic stem cell transplant. Receptor source: a female patient aged 35 to 55 who had an allogeneic stem cell transplant from a related donor, so T cells may come from the graft donor. Some clones in this sample may be carry-over from other donors' samples. Both conserved end residues are part of each CDR3. The D gene is left open where the match is weak. Rows may omit the clone size; those that give it use once, few, many or a size class.

d_call	clone_size	v_call	j_call	cdr3_nt	cdr3_aa
TRBD1	.	TRBV9	TRBJ1-1	TGTGCCAGCAGCCCGGACAGGGGGGACACTGAAGCTTTCTTT	CASSPDRGDTEAFF
.	.	TRBV30	TRBJ2-3	TGTGCCTGGAGTACCACAGATACGCAGTATTTT	CAWSTTDTQYF
TRBD1	.	TRBV10-1	TRBJ2-7	TGCGCCAGCACCTCCGGGACAGGGACCTACGAGCAGTACTTC	CASTSGTGTYEQYF
.	.	TRBV19	TRBJ2-2	TGTGCCAGTAGTATGAGTCTGCGATTTGGCGGGGAGCTGTTTTTT	CASSMSLRFGGELFF
.	.	TRBV14	TRBJ1-3	TGTGCCAGCAGCCCCTGGGCCAGACGGACTCCTGGAAACACCATATATTTT	CASSPWARRTPGNTIYF
.	.	TRBV12-5	TRBJ2-7	TGTGCTAGTGGTTTTCAGGGAAATCGCTACGAGCAGTACTTC	CASGFQGNRYEQYF
.	.	TRBV4-1	TRBJ2-2	TGCGCCAGCAGCCGAGAATTGGGACAACTGGTCGGGGAGCTGTTTTTT	CASSRELGQLVGELFF
.	.	TRBV11-3	TRBJ2-5	TGTGCCAGCAGCTCGGCGACAGGAGATGAGACCCAGTACTTC	CASSSATGDETQYF
TRBD1	.	TRBV5-1	TRBJ2-2	TGCGCCAGCAGCTTGGGGACAGGGCAGAACACCGGGGAGCTGTTTTTT	CASSLGTGQNTGELFF
.	once	TRBV29-1	TRBJ1-5	TGCAGCGCCCATTTCGGCAGGGGTGATGAGCCCCAGCATTTT	CSAHFGRGDEPQHF
.	.	TRBV7-2	TRBJ2-6	TGTGCCAGCAGCTTATTAGGGGTGACGTATTCTGGGGCCAACGTCCTGACTTTC	CASSLLGVTYSGANVLTF
.	.	TRBV19	TRBJ2-1	TGTGCCAGTAGCCCGACGGTTACAGGGTGGGAGCAGTTCTTC	CASSPTVTGWEQFF
.	.	TRBV28	TRBJ1-1	TGTGCCAGTGTACAGGGTCACGGAACTGAAGCTTTCTTT	CASVQGHGTEAFF
.	.	TRBV27	TRBJ2-7	TGTGCCACCTCTACGGCTCTCGCCTACGAGCAGTACTTC	CATSTALAYEQYF
.	.	TRBV5-4	TRBJ1-1	TGTGCCAGCAGCTTGGGGGGCCGGAACACTGAAGCTTTCTTT	CASSLGGRNTEAFF
TRBD1	.	TRBV29-1	TRBJ2-5	TGCAGCGTTGAAGATCTTCAGTTGGGGGACAGCCGGTACTTC	CSVEDLQLGDSRYF
.	.	TRBV4-3	TRBJ2-2	TGCGCCAGCAGCCAAGTCGGGGGCACCGGGGAGCTGTTTTTT	CASSQVGGTGELFF
.	.	TRBV6-1	TRBJ2-2	TGTGCCAGCAGTCGGACGACCGGGGAGCTGTTTTTT	CASSRTTGELFF
TRBD2	.	TRBV5-6	TRBJ2-1	TGTGCCAGCAGCTTGGCTCCGGGGGGAACCTACAATGAGCAGTTCTTC	CASSLAPGGTYNEQFF
.	once	TRBV7-6	TRBJ2-1	TGTGCCAGCAGTTCTCACGGCAATGAGCAGTTCTTC	CASSSHGNEQFF
.	.	TRBV6-5	TRBJ1-1	TGTGCCAGCAGTTACCCGAACACTGAAGCTTTCTTT	CASSYPNTEAFF
TRBD1	once	TRBV6-5	TRBJ2-3	TGTGCCAGCGGTACGACAGGGGGAGATACGCAGTATTTT	CASGTTGGDTQYF
.	.	TRBV29-1	TRBJ2-7	TGCAGCGTTGAAGACGGCAGGGGAACTTTGGAGCAGTACTTC	CSVEDGRGTLEQYF
TRBD2	.	TRBV9	TRBJ2-2	TGTGCCAGCAGCGTAGAAAGCGGGGGGGTGGTCGGGGAGCTGTTTTTT	CASSVESGGVVGELFF
TRBD2	.	TRBV30	TRBJ2-1	TGTGCCTGGGGACTAGCGGGAGGAAGTGATGAGCAGTTCTTC	CAWGLAGGSDEQFF
.	.	TRBV7-9	TRBJ2-7	TGTGCCAGCAGCGCCGCCGGGAGCTCCTACGAGCAGTACTTC	CASSAAGSSYEQYF
.	.	TRBV19	TRBJ1-1	TGTGCCAGTAGGGGACGGCTTGAAGCTTTCTTT	CASRGRLEAFF
.	.	TRBV7-8	TRBJ2-1	TGTGCCAGCAGCTTAGCCCAGGACAATGAGCAGTTCTTC	CASSLAQDNEQFF
.	.	TRBV4-1	TRBJ2-7	TGCGCCAGCAGCCAAGCTCGGGACAAAATCTACGAGCAGTACTTC	CASSQARDKIYEQYF
.	.	TRBV14	TRBJ2-1	TGTGCCAGCAGCGAAGGGGGTGAGCAGTTCTTC	CASSEGGEQFF